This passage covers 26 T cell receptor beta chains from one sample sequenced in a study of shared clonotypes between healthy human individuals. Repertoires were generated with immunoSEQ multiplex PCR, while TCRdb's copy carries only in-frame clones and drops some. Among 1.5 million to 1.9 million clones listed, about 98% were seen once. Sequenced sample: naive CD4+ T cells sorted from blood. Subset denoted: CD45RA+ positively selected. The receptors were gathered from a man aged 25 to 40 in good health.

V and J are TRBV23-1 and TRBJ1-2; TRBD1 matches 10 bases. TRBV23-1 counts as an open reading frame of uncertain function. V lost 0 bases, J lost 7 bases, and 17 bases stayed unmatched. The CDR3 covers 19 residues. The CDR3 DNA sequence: TGCGCCAGCAGTCAATCGACGTCGGGGACAGGGGATTCGGAAGGTGGCTACACCTTC. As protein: CASSQSTSGTGDSEGGYTF.

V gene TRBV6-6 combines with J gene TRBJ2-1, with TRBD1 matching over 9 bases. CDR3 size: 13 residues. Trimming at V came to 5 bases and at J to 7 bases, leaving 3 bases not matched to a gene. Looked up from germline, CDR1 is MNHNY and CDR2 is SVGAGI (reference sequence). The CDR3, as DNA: TGTGCCAGCAGTGGGACAGGGTGGAATGAGCAGTTCTTC. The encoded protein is CASSGTGWNEQFF.

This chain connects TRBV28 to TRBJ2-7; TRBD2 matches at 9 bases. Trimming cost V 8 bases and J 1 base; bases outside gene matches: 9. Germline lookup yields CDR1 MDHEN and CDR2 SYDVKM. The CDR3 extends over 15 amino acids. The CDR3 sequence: CASLQSSGASYEQYF. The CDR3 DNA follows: TGTGCCAGCCTACAATCTAGCGGGGCTTCCTACGAGCAGTACTTC.

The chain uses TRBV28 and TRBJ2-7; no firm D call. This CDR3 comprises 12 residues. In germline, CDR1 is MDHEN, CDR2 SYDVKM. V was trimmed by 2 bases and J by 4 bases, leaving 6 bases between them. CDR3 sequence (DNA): TGTGCCAGCAGTTTAAGTATGTACGAGCAGTACTTC. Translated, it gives CASSLSMYEQYF. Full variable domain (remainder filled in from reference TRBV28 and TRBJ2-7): DVKVTQSSRYLVKRTGEKVFLECVQDMDHENMFWYRQDPGLGLRLIYFSYDVKMKEKGDIPEGYSVSREKKERFSLILESASTNQTSMYLCASSLSMYEQYFGPGTRLTVT.

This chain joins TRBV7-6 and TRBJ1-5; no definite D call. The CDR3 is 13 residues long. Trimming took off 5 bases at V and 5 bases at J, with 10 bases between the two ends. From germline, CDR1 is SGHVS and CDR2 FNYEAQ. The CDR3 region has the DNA TGTGCCAGCAGCGAGGACTGGGATCAGCCCCAGCATTTT. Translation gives CASSEDWDQPQHF.

The CDR3 region is CASSSRQGVETGELFF. DNA for the CDR3: TGTGCCAGCAGTTCTCGACAGGGAGTGGAAACCGGGGAGCTGTTTTTT. The rearrangement joins TRBV6-5 to TRBJ2-2, with 7 bases aligning to TRBD1. The junction had 10 bases not matched to a gene; V was cut back by 4 bases and J by 5 bases. The CDR3 contains 16 residues. Germline V CDR1 and CDR2: MNHEY, SVGAGI.

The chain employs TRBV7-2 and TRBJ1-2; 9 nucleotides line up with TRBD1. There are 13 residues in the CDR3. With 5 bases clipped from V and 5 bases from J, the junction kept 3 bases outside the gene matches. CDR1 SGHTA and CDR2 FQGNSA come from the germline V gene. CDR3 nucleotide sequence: TGTGCCAGCAGCCCGGGACAGGGTTATGGCTACACCTTC. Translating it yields CASSPGQGYGYTF.

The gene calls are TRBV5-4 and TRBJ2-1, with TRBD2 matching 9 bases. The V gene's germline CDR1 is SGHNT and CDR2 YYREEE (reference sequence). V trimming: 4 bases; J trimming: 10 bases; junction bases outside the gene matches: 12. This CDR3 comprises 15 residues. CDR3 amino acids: CASSPNSGRLEEQFF. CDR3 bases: TGTGCCAGCAGCCCAAATAGCGGGAGATTGGAGGAGCAGTTCTTC.

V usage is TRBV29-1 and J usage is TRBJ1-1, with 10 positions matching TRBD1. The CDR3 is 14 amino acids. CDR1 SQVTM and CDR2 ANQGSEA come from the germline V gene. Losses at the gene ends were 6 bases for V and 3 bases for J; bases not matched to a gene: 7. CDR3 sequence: CSVAPGQGYTEAFF. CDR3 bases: TGCAGCGTCGCTCCGGGACAGGGGTACACTGAAGCTTTCTTT.

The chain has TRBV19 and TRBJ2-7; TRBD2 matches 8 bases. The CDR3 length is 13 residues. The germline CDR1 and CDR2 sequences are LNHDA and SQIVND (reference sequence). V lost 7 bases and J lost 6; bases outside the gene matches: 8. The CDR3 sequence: CASTPAGGVEQYF. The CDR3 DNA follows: TGTGCCAGTACCCCGGCCGGGGGGGTCGAGCAGTACTTC.

CDR3 DNA sequence: TGTGCCAGCAGTTTGGGTCCCCGGGACACCCCCTACGAGCAGTACTTC. Residues: CASSLGPRDTPYEQYF. The rearrangement uses TRBV28 and TRBJ2-7; a possible D gene is TRBD1 (6 bases). This CDR3 contains 16 residues. CDR1 and CDR2 (germline): MDHEN, SYDVKM. V lost 3 bases and J 2 bases, leaving 17 bases between the germline ends.

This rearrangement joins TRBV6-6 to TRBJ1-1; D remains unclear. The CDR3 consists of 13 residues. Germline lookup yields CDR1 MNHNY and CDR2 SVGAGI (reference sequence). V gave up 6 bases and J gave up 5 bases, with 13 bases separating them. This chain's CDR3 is CASRNEAWTEAFF. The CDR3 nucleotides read TGTGCCAGCAGAAACGAGGCTTGGACTGAAGCTTTCTTT.

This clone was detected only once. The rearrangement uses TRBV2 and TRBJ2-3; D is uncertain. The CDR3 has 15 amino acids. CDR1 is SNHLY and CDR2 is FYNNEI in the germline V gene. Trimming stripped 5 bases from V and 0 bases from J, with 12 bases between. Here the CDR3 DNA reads TGTGCCAGCAGTCCACTACATCTTAGCACAGATACGCAGTATTTT. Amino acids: CASSPLHLSTDTQYF.

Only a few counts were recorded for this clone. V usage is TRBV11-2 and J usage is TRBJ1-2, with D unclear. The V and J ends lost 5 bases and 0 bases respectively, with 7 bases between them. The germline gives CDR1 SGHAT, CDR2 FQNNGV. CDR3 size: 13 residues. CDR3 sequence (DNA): TGTGCCAGCAGCATATCCACTAACTATGGCTACACCTTC. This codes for CASSISTNYGYTF. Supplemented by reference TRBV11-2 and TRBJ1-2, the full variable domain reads EAGVAQSPRYKIIEKRQSVAFWCNPISGHATLYWYQQILGQGPKLLIQFQNNGVVDDSQLPKDRFSAERLKGVDSTLKIQPAKLEDSAVYLCASSISTNYGYTFGSGTRLTVV.

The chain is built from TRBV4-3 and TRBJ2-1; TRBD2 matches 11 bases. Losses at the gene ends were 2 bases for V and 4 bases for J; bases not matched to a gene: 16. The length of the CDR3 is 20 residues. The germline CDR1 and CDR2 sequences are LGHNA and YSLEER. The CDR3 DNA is TGCGCCAGCAGCCAAACCCATTGGTATAGCGGGAGGGAGGGATACAATGAGCAGTTCTTC. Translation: CASSQTHWYSGREGYNEQFF.

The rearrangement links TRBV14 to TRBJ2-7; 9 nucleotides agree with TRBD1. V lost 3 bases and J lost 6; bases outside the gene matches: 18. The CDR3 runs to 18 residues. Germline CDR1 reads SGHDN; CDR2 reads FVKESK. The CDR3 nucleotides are TGTGCCAGCAGCCATAATATTCCTTCCGGGACAGGGCCGGTCGAGCAGTACTTC. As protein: CASSHNIPSGTGPVEQYF. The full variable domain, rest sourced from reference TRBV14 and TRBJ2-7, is EAGVTQFPSHSVIEKGQTVTLRCDPISGHDNLYWYRRVMGKEIKFLLHFVKESKQDESGMPNNRFLAERTGGTYSTLKVQPAELEDSGVYFCASSHNIPSGTGPVEQYFGPGTRLTVT.

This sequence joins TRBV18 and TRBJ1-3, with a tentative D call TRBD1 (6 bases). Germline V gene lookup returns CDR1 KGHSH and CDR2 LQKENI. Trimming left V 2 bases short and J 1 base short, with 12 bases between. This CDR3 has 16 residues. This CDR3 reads CASSPTGTSSGNTIYF. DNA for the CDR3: TGTGCCAGCTCACCAACCGGGACATCATCTGGAAACACCATATATTTT.

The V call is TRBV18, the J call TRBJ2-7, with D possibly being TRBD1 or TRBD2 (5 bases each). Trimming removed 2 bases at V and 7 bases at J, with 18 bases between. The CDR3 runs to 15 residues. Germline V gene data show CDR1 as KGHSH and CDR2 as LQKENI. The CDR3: CASSPTGTVNSEQYF. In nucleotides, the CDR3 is TGTGCCAGCTCACCAACCGGGACGGTGAACTCGGAGCAGTACTTC.

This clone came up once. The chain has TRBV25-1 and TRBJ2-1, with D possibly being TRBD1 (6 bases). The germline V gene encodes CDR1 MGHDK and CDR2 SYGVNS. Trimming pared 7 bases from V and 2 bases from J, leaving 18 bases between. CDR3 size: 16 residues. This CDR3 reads CASTLRGKTPYNEQFF. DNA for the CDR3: TGTGCCAGCACCCTAAGGGGGAAAACCCCCTACAATGAGCAGTTCTTC.

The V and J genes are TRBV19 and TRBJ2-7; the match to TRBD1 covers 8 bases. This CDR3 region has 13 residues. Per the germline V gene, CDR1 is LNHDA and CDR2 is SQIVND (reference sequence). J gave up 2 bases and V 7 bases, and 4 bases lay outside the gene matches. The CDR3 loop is CASTRDRPYEQYF. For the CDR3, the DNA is TGTGCCAGTACTCGGGACAGGCCCTACGAGCAGTACTTC.

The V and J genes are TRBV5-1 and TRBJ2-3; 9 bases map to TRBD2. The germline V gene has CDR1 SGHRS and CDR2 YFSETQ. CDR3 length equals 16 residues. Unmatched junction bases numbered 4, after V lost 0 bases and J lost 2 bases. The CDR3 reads CASSLEIAGATDTQYF. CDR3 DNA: TGCGCCAGCAGCTTGGAGATAGCGGGGGCCACAGATACGCAGTATTTT.

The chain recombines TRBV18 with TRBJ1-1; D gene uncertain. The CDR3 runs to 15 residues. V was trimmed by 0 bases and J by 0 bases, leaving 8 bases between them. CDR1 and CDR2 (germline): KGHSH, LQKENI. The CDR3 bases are TGTGCCAGCTCACCACCGAGCCAGGTGAACACTGAAGCTTTCTTT. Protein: CASSPPSQVNTEAFF.

CDR3 sequence: CASSRRNNEQYF. In DNA form, the CDR3 reads TGTGCCAGCTCTAGGAGAAATAACGAGCAGTACTTC. This chain connects TRBV18 to TRBJ2-7; D ambiguous. This CDR3 region has 12 residues. V lost 6 bases and J 5 bases, leaving 11 bases between the germline ends. Germline CDR1 KGHSH, CDR2 LQKENI.

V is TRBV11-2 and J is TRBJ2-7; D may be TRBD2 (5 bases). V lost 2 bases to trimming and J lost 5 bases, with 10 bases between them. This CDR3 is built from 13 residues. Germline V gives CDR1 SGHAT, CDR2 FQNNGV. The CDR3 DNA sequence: TGTGCCAGCAGCTTAAACGGGATCAACGAGCAGTACTTC. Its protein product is CASSLNGINEQYF.

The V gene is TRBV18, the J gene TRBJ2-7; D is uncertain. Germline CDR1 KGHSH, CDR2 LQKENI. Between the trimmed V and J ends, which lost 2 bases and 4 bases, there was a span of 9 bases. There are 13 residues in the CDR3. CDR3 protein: CASSPSAGYEQYF. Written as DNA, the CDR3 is TGTGCCAGCTCACCATCCGCCGGATACGAGCAGTACTTC.

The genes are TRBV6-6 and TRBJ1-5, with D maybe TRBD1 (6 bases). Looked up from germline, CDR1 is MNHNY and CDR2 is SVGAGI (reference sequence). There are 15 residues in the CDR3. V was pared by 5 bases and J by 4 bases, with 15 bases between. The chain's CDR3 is CASSRQGSPNQPQHF. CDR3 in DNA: TGTGCCAGCAGTAGGCAGGGGAGCCCAAATCAGCCCCAGCATTTT.